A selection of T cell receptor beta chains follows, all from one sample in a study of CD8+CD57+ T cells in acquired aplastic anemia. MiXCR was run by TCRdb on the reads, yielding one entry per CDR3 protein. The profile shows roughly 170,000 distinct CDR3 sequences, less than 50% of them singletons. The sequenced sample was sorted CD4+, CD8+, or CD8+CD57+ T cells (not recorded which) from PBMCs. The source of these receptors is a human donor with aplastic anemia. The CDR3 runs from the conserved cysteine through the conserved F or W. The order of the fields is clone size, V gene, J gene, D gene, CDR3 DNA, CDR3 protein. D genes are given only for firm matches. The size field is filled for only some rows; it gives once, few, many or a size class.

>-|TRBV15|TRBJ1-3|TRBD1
TGTGCCACCAGCAGAGATGAGGGGGCCGGAAACACCATATATTTT
CATSRDEGAGNTIYF
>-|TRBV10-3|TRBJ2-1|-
TGTGCCTCGGTGCGGGCCCTCGATGGGTACAATGAGCAGTTCTTC
CASVRALDGYNEQFF
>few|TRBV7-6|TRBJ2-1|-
TGTGCCAGCAGCTTACTCCGGGGTAATGAGCAGTTCTTC
CASSLLRGNEQFF
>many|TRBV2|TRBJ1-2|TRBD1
TGTGCCAGCAGAGGGGACAGCCATAACTATGGCTACACCTTC
CASRGDSHNYGYTF
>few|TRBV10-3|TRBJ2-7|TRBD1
TGTGCCATCAGGGCTAAGGAACAGGGGGCGAGCTCCTACGAGCAGTACTTC
CAIRAKEQGASSYEQYF
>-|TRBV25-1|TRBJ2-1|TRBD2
TGTGCCAGCAGTCGTCTAGCGGGGGGCTACAATGAGCAGTTCTTC
CASSRLAGGYNEQFF
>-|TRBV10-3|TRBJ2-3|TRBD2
TGTGCCATCAGTGACGGGGGGGCCAGCACAGATACGCAGTATTTT
CAISDGGASTDTQYF
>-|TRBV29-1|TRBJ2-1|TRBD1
TGCAGCGTCGTGGGACAGGGTGGCTCCTACAATGAGCAGTTCTTC
CSVVGQGGSYNEQFF
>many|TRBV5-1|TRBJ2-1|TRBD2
TGCGCCAGCAGCTTAGGCGGGGGGGCCCACAATGAGCAGTTCTTC
CASSLGGGAHNEQFF
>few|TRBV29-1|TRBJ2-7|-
TGCAGCGTAGCGGACATTTACGAGCAGTACTTC
CSVADIYEQYF
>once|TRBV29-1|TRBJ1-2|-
TGCAGCGTAATCGGGGCCGACTCCTATGGCTACACCTTC
CSVIGADSYGYTF
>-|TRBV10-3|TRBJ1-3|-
TGTGCCATCAGTGTAATGAGCTCTGGAAACACCATATATTTT
CAISVMSSGNTIYF
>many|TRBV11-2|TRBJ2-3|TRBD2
TGTGCCAGCAGCTTAGGCCCACTAGCGGGGAGGACAGATACGCAGTATTTT
CASSLGPLAGRTDTQYF
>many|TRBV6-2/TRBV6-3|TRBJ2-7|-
TGTGCCAGCAGGGCAGCTCGGGCGGAGTCCTACGAGCAGTACTTC
CASRAARAESYEQYF
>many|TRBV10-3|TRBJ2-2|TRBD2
TGTGCCATCAGTGACTTAATCGGGGGGAAAACCGGGGAGCTGTTTTTT
CAISDLIGGKTGELFF
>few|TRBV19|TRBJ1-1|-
TGTGCCAGTACCCCGGACGGGATTGAAGCTTTCTTT
CASTPDGIEAFF
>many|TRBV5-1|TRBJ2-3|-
TGCGCCAGCAGCCATATAGGGACCACAGATACGCAGTATTTT
CASSHIGTTDTQYF
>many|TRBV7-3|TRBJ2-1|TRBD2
TGTGCCAGCAGCACCGGGGGTCTAGCGGAGAATAATGAGCAGTTCTTC
CASSTGGLAENNEQFF
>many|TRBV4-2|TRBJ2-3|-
TGTGCCAGCAGCCAAGATGGTACCGGGGGCACAGATACGCAGTATTTT
CASSQDGTGGTDTQYF
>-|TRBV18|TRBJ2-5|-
TGTGCCAGCTCACCAAGTCTAGAGACCCAGTACTTC
CASSPSLETQYF
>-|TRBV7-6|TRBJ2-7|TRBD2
TGTGCCAGCAGCGCGCCTAGCGGGGGGGGCTACGAGCAGTACTTC
CASSAPSGGGYEQYF
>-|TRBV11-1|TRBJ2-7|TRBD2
TGTGCCAGCAGCACCACTAGCGCCTCCTACGAGCAGTACTTC
CASSTTSASYEQYF
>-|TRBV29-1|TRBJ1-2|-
TGCAGCGTTGACACTGACAGGTTCGGCTACACCTTC
CSVDTDRFGYTF
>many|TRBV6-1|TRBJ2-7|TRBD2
TGTGCCAGCAGTGGCAGACTAGCGGGGGCCTACGAGCAGTACTTC
CASSGRLAGAYEQYF
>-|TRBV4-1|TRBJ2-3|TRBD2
TGCGCCAGCAGCCACGCTTCTGGCGGGGGAGCGACAGATGCGCAGTATTTT
CASSHASGGGATDAQYF
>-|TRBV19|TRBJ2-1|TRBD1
TGTGCCAGTAGACAGGGGGCGACAATTTACAATGAGCAGTTCTTC
CASRQGATIYNEQFF
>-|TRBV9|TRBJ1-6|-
TGTGCCAGCAGCGGGGCGAATTCACCCCTCCACTTT
CASSGANSPLHF
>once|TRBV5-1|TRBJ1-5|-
TGCGCCAGCAGCTTCGAGACAGGATACAATCAGCCCCAGCATTTT
CASSFETGYNQPQHF
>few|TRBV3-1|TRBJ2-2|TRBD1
TGTGCCAGCAGCCCTCCCGGGACAGTGTTCACCGGGGAGCTGTTTTTT
CASSPPGTVFTGELFF
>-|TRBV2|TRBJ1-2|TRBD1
TGTGCCAGCAGCCGATCCACAGGGGGCTTCTATGGCTACACCTTC
CASSRSTGGFYGYTF
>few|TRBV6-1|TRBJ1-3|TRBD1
TGTGCCAGCGGTCGGACCGGACAGGGAGGGCCAGGAAACACCATATATTTT
CASGRTGQGGPGNTIYF
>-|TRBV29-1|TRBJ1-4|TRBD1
TGCAGCGTTTACGGACAGGGGTCTGAAAAACTGTTTTTT
CSVYGQGSEKLFF
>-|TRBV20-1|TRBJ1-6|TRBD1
TGCAGTGCTAGAGATATCGGGACAGCACCGAGGAGCTCCTATAATTCACCCCTCCACTTT
CSARDIGTAPRSSYNSPLHF
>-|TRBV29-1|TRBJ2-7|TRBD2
TGCAGCGGGACTAGCGGGACCTCCTACGAGCAGTACTTC
CSGTSGTSYEQYF
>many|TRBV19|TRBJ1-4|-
TGTGCCAGTAGTGCGGACAGCTCAACTAATGAAAAACTGTTTTTT
CASSADSSTNEKLFF
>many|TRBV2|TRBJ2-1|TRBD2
TGTGCCAGCAGCTACCAAAGCGGGGGGGCCTTTAATGAGCAGTTCTTC
CASSYQSGGAFNEQFF
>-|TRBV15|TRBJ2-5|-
TGTGCCACCAGCAGAGACAGGGGCCCCCAAGAGACCCAGTACTTC
CATSRDRGPQETQYF